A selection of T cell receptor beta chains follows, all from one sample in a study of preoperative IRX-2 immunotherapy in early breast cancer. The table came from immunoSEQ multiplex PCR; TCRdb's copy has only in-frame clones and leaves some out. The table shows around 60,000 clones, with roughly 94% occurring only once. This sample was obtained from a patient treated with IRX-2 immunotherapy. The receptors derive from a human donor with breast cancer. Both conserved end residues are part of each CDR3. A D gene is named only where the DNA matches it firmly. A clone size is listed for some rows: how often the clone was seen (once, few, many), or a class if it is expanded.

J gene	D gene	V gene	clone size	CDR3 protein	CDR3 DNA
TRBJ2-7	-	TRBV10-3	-	CAISESGHYEQYF	TGTGCCATCAGTGAGTCTGGCCACTACGAGCAGTACTTC
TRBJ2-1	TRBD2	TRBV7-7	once	CASSALAASSYNEQFF	TGTGCCAGCAGCGCTCTAGCGGCTAGCTCCTACAATGAGCAGTTCTTC
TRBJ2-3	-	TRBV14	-	CASSRWLEPKEDTQYF	TGTGCCAGCAGCCGATGGTTGGAACCAAAGGAAGATACGCAGTATTTT
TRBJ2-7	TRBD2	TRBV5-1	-	CASSLAGLAGYEQYF	TGCGCCAGCAGCTTGGCGGGACTAGCGGGCTACGAGCAGTACTTC
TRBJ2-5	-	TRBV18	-	CASSPSVETQYF	TGTGCCAGCTCACCGTCCGTAGAGACCCAGTACTTC
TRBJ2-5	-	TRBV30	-	CAWSLGGQETQYF	TGTGCCTGGAGTCTTGGGGGCCAAGAGACCCAGTACTTC
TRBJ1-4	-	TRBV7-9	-	CASSSEVGEKLFF	TGTGCCAGCAGCTCGGAAGTGGGTGAAAAACTGTTTTTT
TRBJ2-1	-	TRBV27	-	CASSRFRMSSYNEQFF	TGTGCCAGCAGTCGGTTTAGGATGAGCTCCTACAATGAGCAGTTCTTC
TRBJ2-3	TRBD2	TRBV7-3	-	CASSLKAASGRRGGGTDTQYF	TGTGCCAGCAGCTTAAAGGCGGCTAGCGGGAGGAGGGGAGGGGGCACAGATACGCAGTATTTT
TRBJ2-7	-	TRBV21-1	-	CASRYWGHF	TGTGCCAGCAGATATTGGGGGCACTTC
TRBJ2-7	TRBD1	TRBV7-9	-	CASSVPQGRKLYEQYF	TGTGCCAGCAGCGTCCCACAGGGGCGGAAACTCTACGAGCAGTACTTC
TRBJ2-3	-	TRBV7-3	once	CASSLVGGALDTQYF	TGTGCCAGCAGCTTAGTGGGGGGGGCCTTAGATACGCAGTATTTT
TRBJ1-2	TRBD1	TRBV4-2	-	CASSQVTGEGYTF	TGTGCCAGCAGCCAGGTTACAGGGGAGGGCTACACCTTC
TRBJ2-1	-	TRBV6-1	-	CASYPGTSSYNEQFF	TGTGCCAGCTACCCCGGGACCAGCTCCTACAATGAGCAGTTCTTC
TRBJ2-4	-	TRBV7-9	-	CASSSPKDGIYSDIQYF	TGTGCCAGCAGCTCCCCCAAGGACGGGATTTACAGTGACATTCAGTACTTC
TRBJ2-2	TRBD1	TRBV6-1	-	CATYDRAHTGELFF	TGTGCCACCTACGACAGGGCCCACACCGGGGAGCTGTTTTTT
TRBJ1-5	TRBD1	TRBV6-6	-	CASSKGTAYQPQHF	TGTGCCAGCAGTAAAGGGACAGCCTATCAGCCCCAGCATTTT
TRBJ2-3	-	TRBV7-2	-	CASSFPLTDTQYF	TGTGCCAGCAGCTTTCCCTTAACAGATACGCAGTATTTT
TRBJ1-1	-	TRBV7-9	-	CASSFSGLGTEAFF	TGTGCCAGCAGCTTTTCAGGGCTGGGGACTGAAGCTTTCTTT
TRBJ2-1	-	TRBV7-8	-	CASSLSTSFYNEQFF	TGTGCCAGCAGCTTAAGTACTAGCTTCTACAATGAGCAGTTCTTC
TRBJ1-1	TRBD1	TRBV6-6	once	CASSVNRGGTEAFF	TGTGCCAGCAGTGTCAACAGGGGAGGAACTGAAGCTTTCTTT
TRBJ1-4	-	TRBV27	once	CASRSFIETNEKLFF	TGTGCCAGCAGAAGCTTTATTGAAACTAATGAAAAACTGTTTTTT
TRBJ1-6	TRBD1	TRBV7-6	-	CASSSYRDRLLSLHF	TGTGCCAGCAGCTCGTACCGGGACAGGCTTCTTTCCCTCCACTTT
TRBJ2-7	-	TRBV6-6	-	CASSPFGDEQYF	TGTGCCAGCAGCCCTTTTGGGGACGAGCAGTACTTC
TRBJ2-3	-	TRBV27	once	CASSFLGARGDTQYF	TGTGCCAGCAGTTTTTTAGGGGCCCGCGGGGATACGCAGTATTTT
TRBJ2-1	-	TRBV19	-	CASSIAADNEQFF	TGTGCCAGTAGTATAGCAGCGGACAATGAGCAGTTCTTC
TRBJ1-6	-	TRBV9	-	CASSPRTDGSSPLHF	TGTGCCAGCAGCCCCCGGACAGACGGTTCTTCACCCCTCCACTTT
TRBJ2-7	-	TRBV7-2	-	CASSFPVLAYEQYF	TGTGCCAGCAGCTTCCCAGTTCTTGCCTACGAGCAGTACTTC
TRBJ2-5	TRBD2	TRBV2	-	CASSEFGTSGKETQYF	TGTGCCAGCAGTGAGTTTGGGACTAGCGGAAAAGAGACCCAGTACTTC
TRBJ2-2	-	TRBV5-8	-	CASSLGRAVGELFF	TGTGCCAGCAGCTTGGGACGGGCCGTCGGGGAGCTGTTTTTT
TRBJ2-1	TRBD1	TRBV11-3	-	CASSFDRDYNEQFF	TGTGCCAGCAGCTTCGACAGGGACTACAATGAGCAGTTCTTC
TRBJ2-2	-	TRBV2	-	CASSTDSPVTGELFF	TGTGCCAGCAGCACCGACTCTCCAGTCACCGGGGAGCTGTTTTTT
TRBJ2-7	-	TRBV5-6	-	CASSLGSLGGRPRYEQYF	TGTGCCAGCAGCTTGGGGTCCCTCGGGGGACGCCCCCGCTACGAGCAGTACTTC
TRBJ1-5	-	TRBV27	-	CASSSLTSQPQHF	TGTGCCAGCAGTTCCCTGACTAGTCAGCCCCAGCATTTT
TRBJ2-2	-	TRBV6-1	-	CASRRQGHTGELFF	TGTGCCAGCAGGAGACAAGGACACACCGGGGAGCTGTTTTTT
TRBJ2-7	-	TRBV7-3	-	CASSFPGGEQYF	TGTGCCAGCAGCTTCCCAGGGGGGGAGCAGTACTTC
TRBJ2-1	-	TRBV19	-	CASSVSGVTYNEQFF	TGTGCCAGTAGTGTCTCGGGGGTTACCTACAATGAGCAGTTCTTC
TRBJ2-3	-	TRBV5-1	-	CASSSTVPTDTQYF	TGCGCCAGCAGCTCGACAGTCCCCACAGATACGCAGTATTTT
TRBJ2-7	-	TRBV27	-	CASSIRGSLYEQYF	TGTGCCAGCAGTATTAGGGGGTCCCTCTACGAGCAGTACTTC
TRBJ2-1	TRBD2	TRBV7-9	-	CASSLEGLGREEDEQFF	TGTGCCAGCAGCTTAGAGGGACTAGGGCGGGAGGAGGATGAGCAGTTCTTC
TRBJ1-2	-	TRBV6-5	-	CASSSPSGHHGYTF	TGTGCCAGCAGTTCACCTAGCGGTCATCATGGCTACACCTTC
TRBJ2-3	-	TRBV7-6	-	CASSLVSGQDTQYF	TGTGCCAGCAGCTTAGTCAGCGGGCAAGATACGCAGTATTTT
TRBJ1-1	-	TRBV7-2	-	CASSPRLDMNTEAFF	TGTGCCAGCAGCCCCAGACTTGACATGAACACTGAAGCTTTCTTT
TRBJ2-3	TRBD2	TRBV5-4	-	CASSHGTSGRAPTDTQYF	TGTGCCAGCAGCCATGGGACTAGCGGGAGGGCCCCCACAGATACGCAGTATTTT
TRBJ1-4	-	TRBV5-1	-	CASSLDPQREKLFF	TGCGCCAGCAGCTTGGACCCCCAGCGGGAAAAACTGTTTTTT
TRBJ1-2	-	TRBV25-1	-	CASRSSAAYGYTF	TGTGCCAGCCGTTCCTCTGCGGCCTATGGCTACACCTTC
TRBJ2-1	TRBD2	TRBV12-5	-	CASGSSGGRFEQFF	TGTGCTAGTGGTTCAAGCGGGGGGCGCTTTGAGCAGTTCTTC
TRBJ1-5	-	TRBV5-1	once	CASSLASNQPQHF	TGCGCCAGCAGCTTGGCCAGCAATCAGCCCCAGCATTTT
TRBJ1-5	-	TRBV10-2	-	CASSESGVRQPQHF	TGCGCCAGCAGTGAGTCAGGGGTTCGTCAGCCCCAGCATTTT
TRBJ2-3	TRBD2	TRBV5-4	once	CASSFSGGGADTQYF	TGTGCCAGCAGCTTTTCCGGGGGGGGAGCGGATACGCAGTATTTT
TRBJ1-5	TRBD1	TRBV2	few	CASRVGQGASQPQHF	TGTGCCAGCAGGGTAGGACAGGGGGCAAGTCAGCCCCAGCATTTT
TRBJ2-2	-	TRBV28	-	CASSFFLSGNTGELFF	TGTGCCAGCAGTTTTTTTCTCTCGGGTAACACCGGGGAGCTGTTTTTT
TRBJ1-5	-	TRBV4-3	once	CASSQEVALGPQHF	TGCGCCAGCAGCCAAGAAGTTGCCCTCGGGCCCCAGCATTTT
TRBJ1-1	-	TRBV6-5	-	CASSPRTVREAFF	TGTGCCAGCAGTCCCAGGACAGTCCGTGAAGCTTTCTTT
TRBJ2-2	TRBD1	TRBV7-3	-	CASSHGTGGTGELFF	TGTGCCAGCAGCCACGGGACAGGGGGTACCGGGGAGCTGTTTTTT
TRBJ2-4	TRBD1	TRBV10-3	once	CAISDGQGYSSSF	TGTGCCATCAGCGATGGACAGGGATATTCCTCGTCCTTC
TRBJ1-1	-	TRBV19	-	CASSIDRGLNTEAFF	TGTGCCAGTAGTATAGATCGGGGTCTGAACACTGAAGCTTTCTTT
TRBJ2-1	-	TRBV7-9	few	CASKAFHSYNEQFF	TGTGCCAGCAAGGCTTTCCACTCCTACAATGAGCAGTTCTTC
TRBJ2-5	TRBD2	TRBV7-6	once	CASSLPGTSGGARETQYF	TGTGCCAGCAGCTTACCCGGGACTAGCGGGGGGGCTAGAGAGACCCAGTACTTC
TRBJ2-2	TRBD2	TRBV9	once	CASSVGPGLLAGDTGELFF	TGTGCCAGCAGCGTAGGGCCCGGCCTACTAGCGGGAGACACCGGGGAGCTGTTTTTT